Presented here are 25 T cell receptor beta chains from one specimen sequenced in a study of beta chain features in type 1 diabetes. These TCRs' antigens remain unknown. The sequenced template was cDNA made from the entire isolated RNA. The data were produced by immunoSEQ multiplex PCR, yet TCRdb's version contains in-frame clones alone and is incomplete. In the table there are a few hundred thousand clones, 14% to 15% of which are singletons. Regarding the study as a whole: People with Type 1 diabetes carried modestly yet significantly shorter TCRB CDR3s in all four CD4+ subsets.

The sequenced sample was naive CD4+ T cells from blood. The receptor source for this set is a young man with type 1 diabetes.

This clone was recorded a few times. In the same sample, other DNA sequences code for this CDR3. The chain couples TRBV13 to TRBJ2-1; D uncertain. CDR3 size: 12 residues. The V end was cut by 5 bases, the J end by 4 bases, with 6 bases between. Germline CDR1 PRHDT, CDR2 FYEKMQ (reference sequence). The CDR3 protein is CASSLLYNEQFF. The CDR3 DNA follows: TGTGCCAGCAGCCTACTATACAATGAGCAGTTCTTC. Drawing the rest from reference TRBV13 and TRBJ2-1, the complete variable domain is AAGVIQSPRHLIKEKRETATLKCYPIPRHDTVYWYQQGPGQDPQFLISFYEKMQSDKGSIPDRFSAQQFSDYHSELNMSSLELGDSALYFCASSLLYNEQFFGPGTRLTVL.

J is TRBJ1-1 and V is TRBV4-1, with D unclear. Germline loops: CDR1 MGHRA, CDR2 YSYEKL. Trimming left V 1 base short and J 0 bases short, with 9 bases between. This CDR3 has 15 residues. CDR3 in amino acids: CASSQGATLNTEAFF. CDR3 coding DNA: TGCGCCAGCAGCCAAGGGGCCACCTTGAACACTGAAGCTTTCTTT.

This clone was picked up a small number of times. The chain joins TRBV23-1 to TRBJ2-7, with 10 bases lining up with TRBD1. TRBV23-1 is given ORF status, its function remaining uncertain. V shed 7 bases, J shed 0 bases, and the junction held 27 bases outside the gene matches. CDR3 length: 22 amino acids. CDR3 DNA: TGCGCCAGCACCCCACCGGGACAGGGGTTGGCTAGCGGGCTACCAATCTCCTACGAGCAGTACTTC. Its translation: CASTPPGQGLASGLPISYEQYF.

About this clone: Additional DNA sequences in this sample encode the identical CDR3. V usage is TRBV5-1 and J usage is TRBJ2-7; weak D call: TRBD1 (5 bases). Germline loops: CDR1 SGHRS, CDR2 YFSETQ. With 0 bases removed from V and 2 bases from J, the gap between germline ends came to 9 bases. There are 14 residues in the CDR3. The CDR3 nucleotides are TGCGCCAGCAGCTTGGCCACAGGCCCCTACGAGCAGTACTTC. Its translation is CASSLATGPYEQYF.

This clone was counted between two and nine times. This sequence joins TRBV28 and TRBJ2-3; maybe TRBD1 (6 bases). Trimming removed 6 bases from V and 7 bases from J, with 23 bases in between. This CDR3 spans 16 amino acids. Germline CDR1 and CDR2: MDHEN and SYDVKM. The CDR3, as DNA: TGTGCCAGCAGCTCCTTTTCTGCAGGGGAACGGTATACGCAGTATTTT. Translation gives CASSSFSAGERYTQYF.

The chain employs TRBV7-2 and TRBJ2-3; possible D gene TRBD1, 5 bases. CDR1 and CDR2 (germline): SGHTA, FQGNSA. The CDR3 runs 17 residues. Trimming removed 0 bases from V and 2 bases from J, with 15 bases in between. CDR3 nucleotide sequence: TGTGCCAGCAGCTTAGCGCACAGGACCTTTACCACAGATACGCAGTATTTT. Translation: CASSLAHRTFTTDTQYF.

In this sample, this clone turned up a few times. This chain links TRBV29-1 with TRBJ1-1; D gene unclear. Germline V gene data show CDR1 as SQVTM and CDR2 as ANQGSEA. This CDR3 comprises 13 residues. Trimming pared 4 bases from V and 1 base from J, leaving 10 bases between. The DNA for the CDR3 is TGCAGCGTTGGAGGGCGCTGGAACACTGAAGCTTTCTTT. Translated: CSVGGRWNTEAFF.

The CDR3 here is CASSFASGQETQYF. The CDR3 DNA reads as TGCGCCAGCAGCTTCGCTAGCGGACAAGAGACCCAGTACTTC. V is TRBV5-1 and J is TRBJ2-5; 7 nucleotides match TRBD2. Trimming removed 2 bases from V and 2 bases from J; junction bases left unmatched: 3. CDR3 length: 14 amino acids. CDR1 and CDR2 (germline): SGHRS, YFSETQ.

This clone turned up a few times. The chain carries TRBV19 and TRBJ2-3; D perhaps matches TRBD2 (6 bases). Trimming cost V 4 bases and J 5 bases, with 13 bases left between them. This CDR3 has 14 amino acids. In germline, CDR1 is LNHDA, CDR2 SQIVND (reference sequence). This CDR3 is CASSRTTEGDTQYF. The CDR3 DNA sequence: TGTGCCAGTAGTAGGACCACGGAGGGAGATACGCAGTATTTT. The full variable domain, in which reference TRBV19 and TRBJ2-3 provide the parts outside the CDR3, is DGGITQSPKYLFRKEGQNVTLSCEQNLNHDAMYWYRQDPGQGLRLIYYSQIVNDFQKGDIAEGYSVSREKKESFPLTVTSAQKNPTAFYLCASSRTTEGDTQYFGPGTRLTVL.

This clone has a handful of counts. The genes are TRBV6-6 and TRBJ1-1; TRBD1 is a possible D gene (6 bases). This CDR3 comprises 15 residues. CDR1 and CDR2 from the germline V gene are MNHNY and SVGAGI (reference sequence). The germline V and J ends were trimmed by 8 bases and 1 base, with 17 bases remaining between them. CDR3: CASSSGGERNTEAFF. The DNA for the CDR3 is TGTGCCAGCTCTAGCGGGGGCGAAAGGAACACTGAAGCTTTCTTT.

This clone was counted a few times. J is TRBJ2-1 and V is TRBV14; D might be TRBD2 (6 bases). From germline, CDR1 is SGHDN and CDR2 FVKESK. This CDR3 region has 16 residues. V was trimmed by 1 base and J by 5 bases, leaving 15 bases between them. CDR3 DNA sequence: TGTGCCAGCAGCCAAGCTGGCGGGGCGATTAACAATGAGCAGTTCTTC. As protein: CASSQAGGAINNEQFF. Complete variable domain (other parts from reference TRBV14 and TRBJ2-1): EAGVTQFPSHSVIEKGQTVTLRCDPISGHDNLYWYRRVMGKEIKFLLHFVKESKQDESGMPNNRFLAERTGGTYSTLKVQPAELEDSGVYFCASSQAGGAINNEQFFGPGTRLTVL.

The CDR3 sequence: CASSYRDYYNEQFF. DNA for the CDR3: TGTGCCAGCTCCTACCGGGACTACTACAATGAGCAGTTCTTC. The rearrangement uses TRBV2 and TRBJ2-1; 7 positions match TRBD2. V trimming: 8 bases; J trimming: 3 bases; junction bases outside the gene matches: 7. Germline V gives CDR1 SNHLY, CDR2 FYNNEI. The CDR3 totals 14 residues.

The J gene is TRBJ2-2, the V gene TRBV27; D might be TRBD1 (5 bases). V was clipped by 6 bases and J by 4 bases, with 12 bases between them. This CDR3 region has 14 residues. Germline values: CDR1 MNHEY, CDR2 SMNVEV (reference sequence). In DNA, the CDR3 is TGTGCCAGCAGCAGGTGGCAGGGCACCGGGGAGCTGTTTTTT. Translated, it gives CASSRWQGTGELFF.

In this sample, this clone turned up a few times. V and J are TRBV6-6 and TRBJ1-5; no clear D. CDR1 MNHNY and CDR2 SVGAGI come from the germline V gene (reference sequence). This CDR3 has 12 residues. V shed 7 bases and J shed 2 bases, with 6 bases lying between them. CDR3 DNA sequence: TGTGCCAGCAACCCAGGCAATCAGCCCCAGCATTTT. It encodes CASNPGNQPQHF.

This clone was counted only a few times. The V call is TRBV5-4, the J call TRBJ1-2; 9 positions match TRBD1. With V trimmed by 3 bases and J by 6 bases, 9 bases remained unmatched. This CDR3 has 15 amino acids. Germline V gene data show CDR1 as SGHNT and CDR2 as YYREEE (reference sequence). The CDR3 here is CASSWGDREINGYTF. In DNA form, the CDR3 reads TGTGCCAGCAGCTGGGGGGACAGGGAGATTAATGGCTACACCTTC.

This CDR3 is CASSGPGRTEQYF. DNA for the CDR3: TGTGCCAGCAGTGGGCCAGGGAGGACCGAGCAGTACTTC. The J gene is TRBJ2-7, the V gene TRBV6-1, with a weak D call TRBD2 (6 bases). From germline, CDR1 is MNHNS and CDR2 SASEGT. This CDR3 contains 13 residues. The V gene lost 4 bases and the J gene lost 6 bases, with 13 bases spanning the gap.

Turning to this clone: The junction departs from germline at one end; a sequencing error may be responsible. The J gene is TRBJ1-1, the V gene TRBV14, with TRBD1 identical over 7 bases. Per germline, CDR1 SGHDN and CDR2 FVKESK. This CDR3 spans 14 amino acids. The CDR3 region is CASNQQGMNTEAFF. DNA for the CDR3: TGTGCCAGCAACCAACAGGGGATGAACACTGAAGCTTTCTTT.

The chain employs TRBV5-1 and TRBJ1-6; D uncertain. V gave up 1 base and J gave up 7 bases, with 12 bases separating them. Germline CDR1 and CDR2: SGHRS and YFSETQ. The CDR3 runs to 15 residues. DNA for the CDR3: TGCGCCAGCAGCTTGACAGAGGGCCGGAATTCACCCCTCCACTTT. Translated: CASSLTEGRNSPLHF.

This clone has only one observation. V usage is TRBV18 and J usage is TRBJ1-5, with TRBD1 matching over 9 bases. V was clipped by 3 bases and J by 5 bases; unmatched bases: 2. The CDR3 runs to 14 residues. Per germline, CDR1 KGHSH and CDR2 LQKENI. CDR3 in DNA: TGTGCCAGCTCACCCCGGACAGGGGATCAGCCCCAGCATTTT. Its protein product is CASSPRTGDQPQHF.

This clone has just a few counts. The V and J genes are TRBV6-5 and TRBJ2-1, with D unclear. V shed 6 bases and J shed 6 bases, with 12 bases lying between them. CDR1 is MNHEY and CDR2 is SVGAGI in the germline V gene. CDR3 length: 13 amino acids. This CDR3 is CASSLVGPNEQFF. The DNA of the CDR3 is TGTGCCAGCAGCCTAGTTGGCCCCAATGAGCAGTTCTTC.

DNA for the CDR3: TGTGCCAGCAGCCCCGGGGACAGGGGCGGAGCTTTCTTT. The encoded protein is CASSPGDRGGAFF. The genes are TRBV7-9 and TRBJ1-1, with TRBD1 matching over 10 bases. V shed 5 bases, J shed 10 bases, and the junction held 7 bases outside the gene matches. CDR3 length equals 13 residues. Germline loops: CDR1 SEHNR, CDR2 FQNEAQ (reference sequence). The full variable domain, its missing parts supplied by reference TRBV7-9 and TRBJ1-1, is DTGVSQNPRHKITKRGQNVTFRCDPISEHNRLYWYRQTLGQGPEFLTYFQNEAQLEKSRLLSDRFSAERPKGSFSTLEIQRTEQGDSAMYLCASSPGDRGGAFFGQGTRLTVV.

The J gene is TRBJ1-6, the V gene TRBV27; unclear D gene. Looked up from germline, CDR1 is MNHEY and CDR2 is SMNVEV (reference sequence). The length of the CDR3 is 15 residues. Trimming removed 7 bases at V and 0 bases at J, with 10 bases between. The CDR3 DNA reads TGTGCCAGCAAACTTCGGAGCTCCTATAATTCACCCCTCCACTTT. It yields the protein CASKLRSSYNSPLHF.

This CDR3 is CASSLTSGKGNEQFF. CDR3 nucleotide sequence: TGTGCCAGCAGCCTGACTAGCGGGAAAGGCAATGAGCAGTTCTTC. V is TRBV7-9 and J is TRBJ2-1; 11 bases fit TRBD2. CDR3 length: 15 amino acids. J lost 6 bases, V lost 5 bases, and 6 bases had no gene match. Germline assignment: CDR1 SEHNR and CDR2 FQNEAQ (reference sequence).

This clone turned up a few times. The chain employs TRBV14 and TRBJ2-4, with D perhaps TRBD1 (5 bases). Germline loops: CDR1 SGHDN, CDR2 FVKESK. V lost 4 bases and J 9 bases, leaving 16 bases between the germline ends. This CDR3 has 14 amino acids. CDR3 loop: CASSRQWVAGIQYF. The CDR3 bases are TGTGCCAGCAGCCGACAGTGGGTTGCCGGCATTCAGTACTTC.

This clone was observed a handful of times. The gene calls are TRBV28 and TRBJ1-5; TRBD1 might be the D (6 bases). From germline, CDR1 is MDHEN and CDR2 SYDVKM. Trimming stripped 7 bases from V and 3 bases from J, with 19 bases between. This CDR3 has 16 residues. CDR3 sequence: CASKGQSPASNQPQHF. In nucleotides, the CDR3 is TGTGCCAGCAAAGGACAGTCGCCGGCCTCCAATCAGCCCCAGCATTTT.